These 6 T cell receptor beta chains came from one sample sequenced in a study of identical twins. TCRdb itself ran the 5' RACE reads through MiXCR, one entry per CDR3 protein. Of around 680,000 distinct CDR3 sequences in the sample, over 8.5% were seen once. The data were also submitted as part of a second study, on yellow fever vaccine responses in identical twins.

The material sequenced was PBMCs. The receptor source for this set is a woman aged 18 to 35 in good health.

This clonotype has just a few counts. The J gene is TRBJ2-1, the V gene TRBV11-2; TRBD2 is a possible D gene (6 bases). The CDR3 covers 15 residues. Per the germline V gene, CDR1 is SGHAT and CDR2 is FQNNGV. V lost 1 base, J lost 10 bases, and 17 bases lay in between. The chain's CDR3 is CASSLAGTYTNEQFF. CDR3 nucleotide sequence: TGTGCCAGCAGCTTAGCGGGGACTTATACCAACGAGCAGTTCTTC.

The sample holds a few counts of this clonotype. The J gene is TRBJ2-3, the V gene TRBV5-6, with D unclear. CDR1 and CDR2 (germline): SGHDT, YYEEEE. The CDR3 has 14 residues. Between the trimmed V and J ends, which lost 0 bases and 2 bases, there was a span of 7 bases. The DNA of the CDR3 is TGTGCCAGCAGCTTGGGGCAGGCCACAGATACGCAGTATTTT. Translation gives CASSLGQATDTQYF.

This clonotype was counted only a few times. This chain joins TRBV5-1 and TRBJ2-1; D gene ambiguous. Trimming pared 0 bases from V and 3 bases from J, leaving 13 bases between. The CDR3 spans 16 residues. The germline V gene has CDR1 SGHRS and CDR2 YFSETQ. CDR3 nucleotides: TGCGCCAGCAGCTTGGCCGCGGTGCAGTTCTACAATGAGCAGTTCTTC. Translation gives CASSLAAVQFYNEQFF. Filled out from reference TRBV5-1 and TRBJ2-1, the complete variable domain reads KAGVTQTPRYLIKTRGQQVTLSCSPISGHRSVSWYQQTPGQGLQFLFEYFSETQRNKGNFPGRFSGRQFSNSRSEMNVSTLELGDSALYLCASSLAAVQFYNEQFFGPGTRLTVL.

This rearrangement joins TRBV10-2 to TRBJ2-7; D possibly corresponds to TRBD1 (6 bases). With 6 bases removed from V and 6 bases from J, the gap between germline ends came to 12 bases. The CDR3 is made up of 12 amino acids. Germline lookup yields CDR1 WSHSY and CDR2 SAAADI. CDR3 residues: CASSEARGEQYF. The CDR3 nucleotides read TGCGCCAGCAGCGAGGCCAGGGGCGAGCAGTACTTC.

The gene calls are TRBV4-1 and TRBJ2-3, with D perhaps being TRBD1 or TRBD2 (5 bases each). Germline CDR1 MGHRA, CDR2 YSYEKL. V was cut by 4 bases and J by 6 bases, with 8 bases left in between. This CDR3 has 12 residues. In DNA form, the CDR3 reads TGCGCCAGCAGCCCCGAGGGGGATACGCAGTATTTT. Translating gives CASSPEGDTQYF.

In this sample, this clonotype turned up a few times. The chain joins TRBV6-2 or TRBV6-3 to TRBJ2-5; D not certain. Trimming pared 6 bases from V and 0 bases from J, leaving 14 bases between. CDR3 length: 15 residues. Germline V gene sequence: CDR1 MNHEY, CDR2 SVGEGT. CDR3 loop: CASSIMSEYQETQYF. The CDR3 nucleotides read TGTGCCAGCAGCATTATGAGCGAGTACCAAGAGACCCAGTACTTC.